Listed here are 18 T cell receptor beta chains from one sample, sequenced in a study of tumor-infiltrating lymphocytes in localized non-small cell lung cancer listed by TCRdb under 2021. Libraries came from the immunoSEQ multiplex PCR assay. TCRdb took over this immuneACCESS table, retaining in-frame rearrangements with V and J assigned. Such tables are incomplete; in checked studies, under half of the missing clones stem from an unresolved V gene, and the remainder is unexplained. This sample gives about 8,900 clones in total; around 62% of them show up just once. Together, the top ten hold roughly 8.8% of the sample. The sample comprised uninvolved lung tissue not adjacent to the tumor. Every receptor here comes from a human donor with non-small cell lung cancer.

The chain joins TRBV29-1 to TRBJ1-2, with D perhaps matching TRBD1 (6 bases). In germline, CDR1 is SQVTM, CDR2 ANQGSEA. V was clipped by 4 bases and J by 2 bases, with 11 bases between them. The CDR3 is 13 residues long. The CDR3 region is CSVGPTGNYGYTF. DNA of the CDR3: TGCAGCGTTGGGCCCACAGGGAACTATGGCTACACCTTC.

The chain links TRBV7-2 to TRBJ2-1; 10 bases map to TRBD2. The CDR3 length is 14 residues. Germline trimming cut 5 bases from V and 6 bases from J; bases unmatched to any gene: 4. Germline V gives CDR1 SGHTA, CDR2 FQGNSA. CDR3 DNA: TGTGCCAGCAGCGATAGCGGGAGGACCAATGAGCAGTTCTTC. This encodes CASSDSGRTNEQFF.

This clone appeared once. The chain is built from TRBV7-6 and TRBJ2-1; TRBD2 agrees at 8 bases. CDR3 length: 16 amino acids. V shed 5 bases, J shed 10 bases, and the junction held 16 bases outside the gene matches. CDR1 and CDR2 from the germline V gene are SGHVS and FNYEAQ. The CDR3 coding sequence is TGTGCCAGCAGCACGGGGGGCGGGAGGTCCTTGAGGGAGCAGTTCTTC. Amino acids: CASSTGGGRSLREQFF.

The rearrangement links TRBV4-1 to TRBJ2-3, with a tentative D call TRBD2 (6 bases). The CDR3 runs to 15 residues. Trimming removed 0 bases from V and 3 bases from J, with 10 bases in between. Per the germline V gene, CDR1 is MGHRA and CDR2 is YSYEKL. In nucleotides, the CDR3 is TGCGCCAGCAGCCAAGAGACTAGTGATACAGATACGCAGTATTTT. It translates to CASSQETSDTDTQYF.

The J gene is TRBJ2-7, the V gene TRBV4-3; D tentatively reads TRBD1 or TRBD2 (5 bases each). V lost 1 base and J lost 2, with 12 bases in between. The CDR3 covers 15 residues. From germline, CDR1 is LGHNA and CDR2 YSLEER. CDR3 residues: CASSQAPGPTYEQYF. CDR3 nucleotide sequence: TGCGCCAGCAGCCAAGCCCCGGGACCTACCTACGAGCAGTACTTC.

The V gene is TRBV12-5, the J gene TRBJ1-1; the D is unclear. Trimming removed 2 bases at V and 0 bases at J, with 4 bases between. Germline-derived CDR1 and CDR2 are LGHNT and FRNRAP. The length of the CDR3 is 13 residues. CDR3 sequence (DNA): TGTGCTAGTGGTTTGTATGTGAACACTGAAGCTTTCTTT. This sequence encodes CASGLYVNTEAFF.

In its sample, this clone is large. The chain is built from TRBV28 and TRBJ2-6; 9 nucleotides align to TRBD1. This CDR3 comprises 19 residues. Germline V gene lookup returns CDR1 MDHEN and CDR2 SYDVKM. The junction had 12 bases not matched to a gene; V was cut back by 5 bases and J by 1 base. CDR3 nucleotide sequence: TGTGCCAGCAGTACATATACCGGGACAGGGCGGTCTGGGGCCAACGTCCTGACTTTC. Protein product: CASSTYTGTGRSGANVLTF.

The V and J genes are TRBV7-7 and TRBJ2-1, with D possibly TRBD2 on 6 matching bases. The CDR3 contains 15 residues. The V end lost 5 bases, the J end lost 6 bases, and 17 bases lay between the germline ends. Germline V CDR1 and CDR2: SSHAT, FNYEAQ (reference sequence). CDR3 coding DNA: TGTGCCAGCAGCCCAAGCCCGGGAGAGGGCAATGAGCAGTTCTTC. This codes for CASSPSPGEGNEQFF.

This clone ranks as medium-sized. This rearrangement joins TRBV5-1 to TRBJ2-1, with D uncertain. Trimming took off 4 bases at V and 11 bases at J, with 19 bases between the two ends. Germline V gene sequence: CDR1 SGHRS, CDR2 YFSETQ. CDR3 length: 14 residues. The CDR3, as DNA: TGCGCCAGCAGCCCCGCGACCCAACTTACGAAGCAGTTCTTC. It translates to CASSPATQLTKQFF. Combining the CDR3 with reference TRBV5-1 and TRBJ2-1 gives the whole variable domain KAGVTQTPRYLIKTRGQQVTLSCSPISGHRSVSWYQQTPGQGLQFLFEYFSETQRNKGNFPGRFSGRQFSNSRSEMNVSTLELGDSALYLCASSPATQLTKQFFGPGTRLTVL.

This clone was observed a single time. The rearrangement links TRBV29-1 to TRBJ2-2, with 7 bases fitting TRBD2. The germline V gene has CDR1 SQVTM and CDR2 ANQGSEA. The CDR3 totals 13 residues. V shed 7 bases and J 6 bases; nucleotides not matched to a gene: 8. This CDR3 is CSARLAWAGELFF. The CDR3 region has the DNA TGCAGCGCTCGACTAGCTTGGGCCGGGGAGCTGTTTTTT.

V usage is TRBV6-5 and J usage is TRBJ2-3; D is undetermined. The ends were cut back, 5 bases at V and 2 bases at J, with 14 bases in the middle. The CDR3 extends over 15 amino acids. Germline CDR1 reads MNHEY; CDR2 reads SVGAGI. The CDR3 protein is CASSPAEIYTDTQYF. The DNA of the CDR3 is TGTGCCAGCAGTCCGGCGGAAATTTACACAGATACGCAGTATTTT.

The chain couples TRBV4-3 to TRBJ2-1; TRBD2 agrees at 11 bases. Trimming at V came to 0 bases and at J to 7 bases, leaving 11 bases not matched to a gene. Germline V gene sequence: CDR1 LGHNA, CDR2 YSLEER. The CDR3 consists of 18 residues. The CDR3: CASSQDRVGTSGGNEQFF. CDR3 coding DNA: TGCGCCAGCAGCCAAGATAGGGTCGGGACTAGCGGAGGGAATGAGCAGTTCTTC.

The rearrangement uses TRBV10-3 and TRBJ1-1, with D possibly being TRBD1 (6 bases). Trimming removed 10 bases at V and 11 bases at J, with 8 bases between. CDR3 length: 8 amino acids. Germline lookup yields CDR1 ENHRY and CDR2 SYGVKD. The CDR3 here is CASTGAFF. CDR3 nucleotides: TGTGCCAGCACAGGGGCTTTCTTT.

The chain couples TRBV27 to TRBJ2-7, with unresolved D. Trimming took 9 bases from V and 3 from J, leaving 6 bases between them. Germline V gene data show CDR1 as MNHEY and CDR2 as SMNVEV (reference sequence). The CDR3 has 10 residues. CDR3 in amino acids: CARFDYEQYF. The CDR3 nucleotides are TGTGCCAGATTTGACTACGAGCAGTACTTC.

Worth noting for this clone: One end of the junction does not line up with germline, which may come from a read error. The chain combines TRBV6-5 with TRBJ2-1, with 8 positions matching TRBD2. In germline, CDR1 is MNHEY, CDR2 SVGAGI. The CDR3 has 16 residues. CDR3 sequence reads: CASTYHPGTRNNEQFF. The CDR3 DNA follows: TGTGCCAGCACTTACCACCCCGGGACTAGGAACAATGAGCAGTTCTTC.

The chain employs TRBV7-2 and TRBJ1-5; TRBD1 is a possible D gene (5 bases). This CDR3 comprises 14 residues. V gave up 5 bases and J gave up 3 bases, with 11 bases separating them. Germline V gives CDR1 SGHTA, CDR2 FQGNSA. The CDR3 nucleotides are TGTGCCAGCAGCGGGGACGGGATCAATCAGCCCCAGCATTTT. Protein: CASSGDGINQPQHF.

The chain is built from TRBV9 and TRBJ2-1, with D perhaps TRBD2 (5 bases). The germline CDR1 and CDR2 sequences are SGDLS and YYNGEE. CDR3 length: 13 residues. V was cut by 1 base and J by 5 bases, with 7 bases left in between. The chain's CDR3 is CASSVRRDNEQFF. CDR3 nucleotides: TGTGCCAGCAGCGTAAGGCGGGACAATGAGCAGTTCTTC. The whole variable domain, filled in from reference TRBV9 and TRBJ2-1, reads DSGVTQTPKHLITATGQRVTLRCSPRSGDLSVYWYQQSLDQGLQFLIQYYNGEERAKGNILERFSAQQFPDLHSELNLSSLELGDSALYFCASSVRRDNEQFFGPGTRLTVL.

Only one count was recorded for this clone. The rearrangement links TRBV6-5 to TRBJ2-1; possibly TRBD2 for D (6 bases). CDR1 MNHEY and CDR2 SVGAGI come from the germline V gene. The ends were cut back, 5 bases at V and 3 bases at J, with 14 bases in the middle. The CDR3 has 15 amino acids. DNA of the CDR3: TGTGCCAGCAGTCGGAGGGCCTCCAGCTACAATGAGCAGTTCTTC. Translating it yields CASSRRASSYNEQFF.